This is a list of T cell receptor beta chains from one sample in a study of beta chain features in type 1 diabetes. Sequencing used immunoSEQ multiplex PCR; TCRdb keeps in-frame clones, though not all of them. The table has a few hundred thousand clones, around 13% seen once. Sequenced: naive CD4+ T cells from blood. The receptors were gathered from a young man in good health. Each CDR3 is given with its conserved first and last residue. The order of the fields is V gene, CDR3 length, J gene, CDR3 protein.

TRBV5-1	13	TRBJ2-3	CASRARPTDTQYF
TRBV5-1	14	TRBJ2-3	CASSEGESTDTQYF
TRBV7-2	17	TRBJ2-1	CASSLGGLAGVTNEQFF
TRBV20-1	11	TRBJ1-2	CSAGQGAGYTF
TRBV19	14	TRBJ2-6	CASIDRAGANVLTF
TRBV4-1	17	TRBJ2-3	CASSQNSGGRSTDTQYF
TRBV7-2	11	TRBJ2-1	CATRQGGEQFF
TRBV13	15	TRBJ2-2	CASSFSGSSTGELFF
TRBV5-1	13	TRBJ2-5	CASSFGQQETQYF
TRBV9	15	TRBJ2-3	CASSWSGGLSDTQYF
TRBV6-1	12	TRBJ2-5	CASVGDQETQYF